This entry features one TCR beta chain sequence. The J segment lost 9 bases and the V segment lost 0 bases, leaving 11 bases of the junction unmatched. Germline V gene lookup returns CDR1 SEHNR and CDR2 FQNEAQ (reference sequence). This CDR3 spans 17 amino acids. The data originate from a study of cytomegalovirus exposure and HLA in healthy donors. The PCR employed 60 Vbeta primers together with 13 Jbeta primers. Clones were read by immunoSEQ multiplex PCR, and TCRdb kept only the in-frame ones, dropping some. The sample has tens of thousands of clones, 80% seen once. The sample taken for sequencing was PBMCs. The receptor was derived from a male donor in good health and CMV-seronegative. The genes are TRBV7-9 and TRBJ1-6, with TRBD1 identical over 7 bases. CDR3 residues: CASSLAGLVTGFSPLHF. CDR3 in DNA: TGTGCCAGCAGCTTAGCGGGACTAGTGACAGGGTTTTCACCCCTCCACTTT.